The 5 T cell receptor beta chains in this list originate from one sample, sequenced in a study of glioma-infiltrating T cells. Using RNA template, CDR3s of TCR alpha and beta were amplified with iRepertoire arm-PCR. TCRdb analysed the multiplex PCR reads with MiXCR anew, one entry per CDR3 protein. The sample yields a few hundred thousand distinct CDR3 sequences, roughly 41% seen once. The source material was glioma tissue, nonneoplastic brain tissue, or PBMCs (not recorded which). These receptors were taken from a human donor with low-grade glioma or glioblastoma, undergoing nonglioma brain surgery, or in good health (not recorded which).

The chain has TRBV7-3 and TRBJ2-1; 7 nucleotides align to TRBD2. CDR1 SGHTA and CDR2 FQGTGA come from the germline V gene. With V trimmed by 5 bases and J by 5 bases, 9 bases remained unmatched. The CDR3 totals 15 residues. The DNA for the CDR3 is TGTGCCAGCAGCCCACCGGGAGGAGACCACAATGAGCAGTTCTTC. This sequence encodes CASSPPGGDHNEQFF.

The chain has TRBV7-6 and TRBJ1-5; D not certain. The CDR3 is 15 amino acids. The germline V gene encodes CDR1 SGHVS and CDR2 FNYEAQ. V lost 1 base and J lost 1, with 8 bases in between. CDR3 sequence reads: CASSLGPLSNQPQHF. CDR3 sequence (DNA): TGTGCCAGCAGCTTAGGCCCGCTGAGCAATCAGCCCCAGCATTTT.

This clonotype was recorded a few times. The chain combines TRBV4-2 with TRBJ2-6, with 10 bases that match TRBD2. The germline V gene encodes CDR1 LGHNA and CDR2 YNFKEQ. This CDR3 has 16 amino acids. V lost 5 bases, J lost 0 bases, and 1 base stayed unmatched. The DNA for the CDR3 is TGTGCCAGCAGCTCTAGCGGGAGCTCTGGGGCCAACGTCCTGACTTTC. Its protein is CASSSSGSSGANVLTF.

In its sample, this clonotype was seen a few times. The rearrangement uses TRBV7-9 and TRBJ2-3; 7 bases agree with TRBD2. J was trimmed by 0 bases and V by 0 bases; bases with no gene match: 6. Germline CDR1 and CDR2: SEHNR and FQNEAQ (reference sequence). This CDR3 is 17 amino acids long. Here the CDR3 DNA reads TGTGCCAGCAGCTTAGCGATATCGGGAGGTAGCACAGATACGCAGTATTTT. This sequence encodes CASSLAISGGSTDTQYF.

Concerning this clonotype itself: A much larger clone differs by one base, so this may be a read error. The J gene is TRBJ2-3, the V gene TRBV28; the match to TRBD1 covers 10 bases. CDR3 size: 15 residues. The germline V gene encodes CDR1 MDHEN and CDR2 SYDVKM. Trimming took 8 bases from V and 6 from J; bases not matched to a gene: 11. The CDR3 spells CASGFRDRGFDTQYF. CDR3 DNA sequence: TGTGCCAGCGGCTTCCGGGACAGGGGTTTCGATACGCAGTATTTT.